These 23 T cell receptor beta chains came from one sample sequenced in a study of shared clonotypes between healthy human individuals. Only in-frame clones appear in the TCRdb table, and some are missing; sequencing was by immunoSEQ multiplex PCR. The top ten clones hold more than 0.3% of a sample with roughly 380,000 clones, 96% of them seen once. Sequenced input: memory CD8+ T cells sorted from blood. Described subset: CD45RO+ cells pooled with CCR7-negative TemRA cells. The receptors originated from a man aged 25 to 40 in good health.

The chain joins TRBV9 to TRBJ2-7, with TRBD2 identical over 12 bases. Looked up from germline, CDR1 is SGDLS and CDR2 is YYNGEE. The trim removed 0 bases at V and 3 bases at J, leaving 1 base unmatched. The CDR3 covers 15 residues. DNA of the CDR3: TGTGCCAGCAGCGTAGGACTAGCGGGAGACTACGAGCAGTACTTC. This codes for CASSVGLAGDYEQYF. The variable domain in full, completed from reference TRBV9 and TRBJ2-7, reads DSGVTQTPKHLITATGQRVTLRCSPRSGDLSVYWYQQSLDQGLQFLIQYYNGEERAKGNILERFSAQQFPDLHSELNLSSLELGDSALYFCASSVGLAGDYEQYFGPGTRLTVT.

This clone has a single count. This chain joins TRBV29-1 and TRBJ2-7, with TRBD1 matching 8 bases. The V and J ends lost 4 bases and 3 bases, in that order; junction bases with no gene match: 5. There are 13 residues in the CDR3. Per germline, CDR1 SQVTM and CDR2 ANQGSEA. As DNA, the CDR3 is TGCAGCGTTGTTACAGACAGGGGCTACGAGCAGTACTTC. It is translated as CSVVTDRGYEQYF.

The chain carries TRBV13 and TRBJ2-4; unclear D gene. CDR3 length equals 17 residues. The ends were cut back, 11 bases at V and 1 base at J, with 24 bases in the middle. In germline, CDR1 is PRHDT, CDR2 FYEKMQ (reference sequence). CDR3 sequence (DNA): TGTGCCGAACATGTCAGCCTGAGGCCTCTGGCCAAAAACATTCAGTACTTC. It specifies CAEHVSLRPLAKNIQYF.

This sequence joins TRBV28 and TRBJ1-5, with D unclear. V shed 3 bases and J shed 3 bases, with 12 bases lying between them. Germline V gives CDR1 MDHEN, CDR2 SYDVKM. CDR3 length: 15 residues. The CDR3 region has the DNA TGTGCCAGCAGTTTCTTAGACACGATCAATCAGCCCCAGCATTTT. It translates to CASSFLDTINQPQHF. Filled out from reference TRBV28 and TRBJ1-5, the complete variable domain reads DVKVTQSSRYLVKRTGEKVFLECVQDMDHENMFWYRQDPGLGLRLIYFSYDVKMKEKGDIPEGYSVSREKKERFSLILESASTNQTSMYLCASSFLDTINQPQHFGDGTRLSIL.

The chain uses TRBV20-1 and TRBJ2-7; D ambiguous. V was trimmed by 4 bases and J by 4 bases, leaving 5 bases between them. The CDR3 runs to 10 residues. The germline gives CDR1 DFQATT, CDR2 SNEGSKA (reference sequence). CDR3 region: CSAINYEQYF. The DNA for the CDR3 is TGCAGTGCTATCAATTACGAGCAGTACTTC.

Of note for this clone: Other nucleotide sequences from this sample produce the same CDR3. The V and J genes are TRBV19 and TRBJ1-5; D call uncertain. The germline V and J ends were trimmed by 3 bases and 0 bases, with 9 bases remaining between them. The CDR3 sequence is 15 residues long. Germline V gene lookup returns CDR1 LNHDA and CDR2 SQIVND (reference sequence). CDR3 sequence (DNA): TGTGCCAGTAGTATCGGGGATTATAGCAATCAGCCCCAGCATTTT. Encoded protein: CASSIGDYSNQPQHF.

This chain links TRBV28 with TRBJ1-2; TRBD1 might be the D (5 bases). V was trimmed by 3 bases and J by 2 bases, leaving 13 bases between them. CDR3 length: 15 residues. The germline V gene encodes CDR1 MDHEN and CDR2 SYDVKM. CDR3 sequence: CASSLRGRTNYGYTF. The CDR3 DNA is TGTGCCAGCAGTTTGAGGGGCCGGACCAACTATGGCTACACCTTC.

DNA of the CDR3: TGCGCCAGCAGCCTCGACAGGGGTAATCAGCCCCAGCATTTT. Protein: CASSLDRGNQPQHF. The chain employs TRBV5-1 and TRBJ1-5, with 8 bases aligning to TRBD1. Unmatched junction bases numbered 4, after V lost 4 bases and J lost 4 bases. Germline V gene data show CDR1 as SGHRS and CDR2 as YFSETQ. The CDR3 totals 14 residues.

The genes are TRBV25-1 and TRBJ1-3; the D is unclear. Germline V gives CDR1 MGHDK, CDR2 SYGVNS. The CDR3 extends over 14 amino acids. V lost 6 bases and J 4 bases, leaving 13 bases between the germline ends. CDR3 DNA: TGTGCCAGCAGACCTGCGGGGTACGGAAACACCATATATTTT. Its translation is CASRPAGYGNTIYF. Full variable domain (outside the CDR3, taken from reference TRBV25-1 and TRBJ1-3): EADIYQTPRYLVIGTGKKITLECSQTMGHDKMYWYQQDPGMELHLIHYSYGVNSTEKGDLSSESTVSRIRTEHFPLTLESARPSHTSQYLCASRPAGYGNTIYFGEGSWLTVV.

This rearrangement joins TRBV5-8 to TRBJ2-3, with a tentative D call TRBD1 (6 bases). CDR1 and CDR2 (germline): SGHTS, YDEGEE. This CDR3 is built from 13 residues. The V gene lost 4 bases and the J gene lost 7 bases, with 13 bases spanning the gap. For the CDR3, the DNA is TGTGCCAGCAGCAATAGACAGGTCCATACGCAGTATTTT. Its protein product is CASSNRQVHTQYF.

Here the CDR3 reads CASSEGTGYNYGYTF. The CDR3 region has the DNA TGTGCCAGCAGTGAAGGGACAGGGTATAACTATGGCTACACCTTC. V usage is TRBV6-1 and J usage is TRBJ1-2; 8 bases are a match to TRBD1. The CDR3 has 15 amino acids. The trim removed 1 base at V and 1 base at J, leaving 2 bases unmatched. CDR1 MNHNS and CDR2 SASEGT come from the germline V gene.

The chain is built from TRBV7-2 and TRBJ2-1; D may be TRBD1 or TRBD2 (6 bases each). The CDR3 has 15 residues. V was cut by 3 bases and J by 3 bases, with 12 bases left in between. Germline assignment: CDR1 SGHTA and CDR2 FQGNSA. CDR3 nucleotides: TGTGCCAGCAGCTTTGGGGGGCGGCACTACAATGAGCAGTTCTTC. Protein product: CASSFGGRHYNEQFF.

The DNA for the CDR3 is TGTGCCAGCAGTCCGACTAGCGGCAGCTCCTACGAGCAGTACTTC. Translation gives CASSPTSGSSYEQYF. The chain employs TRBV6-5 and TRBJ2-7; TRBD2 matches at 9 bases. The CDR3 runs to 15 residues. V lost 5 bases and J lost 0; bases outside the gene matches: 5. Germline V CDR1 and CDR2: MNHEY, SVGAGI.

V gene TRBV5-8 combines with J gene TRBJ2-1; D possibly corresponds to TRBD1 (5 bases). V lost 5 bases to trimming and J lost 9 bases, with 9 bases between them. Looked up from germline, CDR1 is SGHTS and CDR2 is YDEGEE. The CDR3 runs 11 residues. CDR3 coding DNA: TGTGCCAGCAGAAGGGGCTTTGAGCAGTTCTTC. It translates to CASRRGFEQFF.

CDR3 in amino acids: CASSLVKREGQETQYF. The CDR3 region has the DNA TGTGCCAGCAGCTTAGTGAAGCGGGAGGGTCAAGAGACCCAGTACTTC. The V and J genes are TRBV7-2 and TRBJ2-5; TRBD2 agrees at 10 bases. This CDR3 contains 16 residues. Losses at the gene ends were 1 base for V and 2 bases for J; bases not matched to a gene: 4. Germline lookup yields CDR1 SGHTA and CDR2 FQGNSA.

V and J are TRBV5-6 and TRBJ2-1; D remains ambiguous. Germline CDR1 reads SGHDT; CDR2 reads YYEEEE. V lost 5 bases to trimming and J lost 10 bases, with 10 bases between them. The CDR3 contains 11 residues. The CDR3 DNA reads TGTGCCAGCAGGCGCCGGGCCGAGCAGTTCTTC. Its protein is CASRRRAEQFF.

The chain couples TRBV5-1 to TRBJ2-5; either TRBD1 or TRBD2 may fit D (5 bases each). The CDR3 runs to 13 residues. From germline, CDR1 is SGHRS and CDR2 YFSETQ. V lost 10 bases and J 6 bases, leaving 19 bases between the germline ends. CDR3 sequence: CAPPPGTHQTQYF. The CDR3 nucleotides are TGCGCCCCTCCCCCTGGGACGCATCAGACCCAGTACTTC. The whole variable domain, filled in from reference TRBV5-1 and TRBJ2-5, reads KAGVTQTPRYLIKTRGQQVTLSCSPISGHRSVSWYQQTPGQGLQFLFEYFSETQRNKGNFPGRFSGRQFSNSRSEMNVSTLELGDSALYLCAPPPGTHQTQYFGPGTRLLVL.

V is TRBV28 and J is TRBJ2-1, with D possibly being TRBD2 (6 bases). This CDR3 is 15 amino acids long. V dropped 2 bases and J dropped 0 bases, with 8 bases sitting between them. CDR1 and CDR2 (germline): MDHEN, SYDVKM. DNA for the CDR3: TGTGCCAGCAGTTTAGTGCGGGGCTCCTACAATGAGCAGTTCTTC. Translating it yields CASSLVRGSYNEQFF.

Comment on this clone: The DNA is omitted, as the CDR3 cannot be located on it reliably, and the CDR3 follows TCRdb's listing. The V call is TRBV4-1, the J call TRBJ1-4. 13 amino acids form the CDR3, both terminal residues included. CDR1 and CDR2 (germline): MGHRA, YSYEKL. The CDR3 loop is CASSQPPAKNCFF.

The chain joins TRBV5-6 to TRBJ2-7, with TRBD2 as a possible D gene (5 bases). The CDR3 is 13 amino acids. Germline CDR1 reads SGHDT; CDR2 reads YYEEEE. V gave up 4 bases and J gave up 2 bases, with 10 bases separating them. In DNA form, the CDR3 reads TGTGCCAGCAGCGAGGGTAACGCCTACGAGCAGTACTTC. It encodes CASSEGNAYEQYF.

The rearrangement links TRBV28 to TRBJ2-5, with TRBD2 matching over 7 bases. V lost 6 bases and J lost 2; bases outside the gene matches: 12. This CDR3 has 16 amino acids. Germline lookup yields CDR1 MDHEN and CDR2 SYDVKM. CDR3 bases: TGTGCCAGCAGAGACGGCGGGTGGACTAGTCAAGAGACCCAGTACTTC. Its protein is CASRDGGWTSQETQYF.

The V gene is TRBV2, the J gene TRBJ2-7; 9 bases map to TRBD1. The germline V gene has CDR1 SNHLY and CDR2 FYNNEI. V gave up 8 bases and J gave up 2 bases; unmatched junction bases: 7. The CDR3 runs 14 residues. The CDR3 loop is CASAGTGMPYEQYF. DNA for the CDR3: TGTGCCAGCGCCGGGACAGGGATGCCCTACGAGCAGTACTTC.

The chain joins TRBV30 to TRBJ2-1; 11 nucleotides line up with TRBD2. Unmatched junction bases numbered 2, after V lost 5 bases and J lost 2 bases. The CDR3 covers 14 residues. Germline CDR1 reads GTSNPN; CDR2 reads SVGIG (reference sequence). The DNA of the CDR3 is TGTGCCTGGGGTAGCGGGAGGGCCTACAATGAGCAGTTCTTC. Translation gives CAWGSGRAYNEQFF.